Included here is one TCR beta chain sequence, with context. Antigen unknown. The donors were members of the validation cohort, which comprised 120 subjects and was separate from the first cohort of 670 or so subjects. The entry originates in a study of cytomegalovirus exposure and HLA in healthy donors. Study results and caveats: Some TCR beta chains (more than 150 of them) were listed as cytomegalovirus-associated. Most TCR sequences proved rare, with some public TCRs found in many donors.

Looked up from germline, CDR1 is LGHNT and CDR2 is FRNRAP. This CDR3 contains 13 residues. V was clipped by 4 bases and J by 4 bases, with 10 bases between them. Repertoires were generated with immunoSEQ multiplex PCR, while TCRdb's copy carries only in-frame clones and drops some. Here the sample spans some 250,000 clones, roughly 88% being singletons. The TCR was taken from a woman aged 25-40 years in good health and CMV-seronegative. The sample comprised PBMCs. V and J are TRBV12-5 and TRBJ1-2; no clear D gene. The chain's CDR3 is CASGSPPLYGYTF. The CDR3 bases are TGTGCTAGTGGTTCCCCGCCCCTCTATGGCTACACCTTC. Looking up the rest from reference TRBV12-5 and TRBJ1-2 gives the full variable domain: DARVTQTPRHKVTEMGQEVTMRCQPILGHNTVFWYRQTMMQGLELLAYFRNRAPLDDSGMPKDRFSAEMPDATLATLKIQPSEPRDSAVYFCASGSPPLYGYTFGSGTRLTVV.